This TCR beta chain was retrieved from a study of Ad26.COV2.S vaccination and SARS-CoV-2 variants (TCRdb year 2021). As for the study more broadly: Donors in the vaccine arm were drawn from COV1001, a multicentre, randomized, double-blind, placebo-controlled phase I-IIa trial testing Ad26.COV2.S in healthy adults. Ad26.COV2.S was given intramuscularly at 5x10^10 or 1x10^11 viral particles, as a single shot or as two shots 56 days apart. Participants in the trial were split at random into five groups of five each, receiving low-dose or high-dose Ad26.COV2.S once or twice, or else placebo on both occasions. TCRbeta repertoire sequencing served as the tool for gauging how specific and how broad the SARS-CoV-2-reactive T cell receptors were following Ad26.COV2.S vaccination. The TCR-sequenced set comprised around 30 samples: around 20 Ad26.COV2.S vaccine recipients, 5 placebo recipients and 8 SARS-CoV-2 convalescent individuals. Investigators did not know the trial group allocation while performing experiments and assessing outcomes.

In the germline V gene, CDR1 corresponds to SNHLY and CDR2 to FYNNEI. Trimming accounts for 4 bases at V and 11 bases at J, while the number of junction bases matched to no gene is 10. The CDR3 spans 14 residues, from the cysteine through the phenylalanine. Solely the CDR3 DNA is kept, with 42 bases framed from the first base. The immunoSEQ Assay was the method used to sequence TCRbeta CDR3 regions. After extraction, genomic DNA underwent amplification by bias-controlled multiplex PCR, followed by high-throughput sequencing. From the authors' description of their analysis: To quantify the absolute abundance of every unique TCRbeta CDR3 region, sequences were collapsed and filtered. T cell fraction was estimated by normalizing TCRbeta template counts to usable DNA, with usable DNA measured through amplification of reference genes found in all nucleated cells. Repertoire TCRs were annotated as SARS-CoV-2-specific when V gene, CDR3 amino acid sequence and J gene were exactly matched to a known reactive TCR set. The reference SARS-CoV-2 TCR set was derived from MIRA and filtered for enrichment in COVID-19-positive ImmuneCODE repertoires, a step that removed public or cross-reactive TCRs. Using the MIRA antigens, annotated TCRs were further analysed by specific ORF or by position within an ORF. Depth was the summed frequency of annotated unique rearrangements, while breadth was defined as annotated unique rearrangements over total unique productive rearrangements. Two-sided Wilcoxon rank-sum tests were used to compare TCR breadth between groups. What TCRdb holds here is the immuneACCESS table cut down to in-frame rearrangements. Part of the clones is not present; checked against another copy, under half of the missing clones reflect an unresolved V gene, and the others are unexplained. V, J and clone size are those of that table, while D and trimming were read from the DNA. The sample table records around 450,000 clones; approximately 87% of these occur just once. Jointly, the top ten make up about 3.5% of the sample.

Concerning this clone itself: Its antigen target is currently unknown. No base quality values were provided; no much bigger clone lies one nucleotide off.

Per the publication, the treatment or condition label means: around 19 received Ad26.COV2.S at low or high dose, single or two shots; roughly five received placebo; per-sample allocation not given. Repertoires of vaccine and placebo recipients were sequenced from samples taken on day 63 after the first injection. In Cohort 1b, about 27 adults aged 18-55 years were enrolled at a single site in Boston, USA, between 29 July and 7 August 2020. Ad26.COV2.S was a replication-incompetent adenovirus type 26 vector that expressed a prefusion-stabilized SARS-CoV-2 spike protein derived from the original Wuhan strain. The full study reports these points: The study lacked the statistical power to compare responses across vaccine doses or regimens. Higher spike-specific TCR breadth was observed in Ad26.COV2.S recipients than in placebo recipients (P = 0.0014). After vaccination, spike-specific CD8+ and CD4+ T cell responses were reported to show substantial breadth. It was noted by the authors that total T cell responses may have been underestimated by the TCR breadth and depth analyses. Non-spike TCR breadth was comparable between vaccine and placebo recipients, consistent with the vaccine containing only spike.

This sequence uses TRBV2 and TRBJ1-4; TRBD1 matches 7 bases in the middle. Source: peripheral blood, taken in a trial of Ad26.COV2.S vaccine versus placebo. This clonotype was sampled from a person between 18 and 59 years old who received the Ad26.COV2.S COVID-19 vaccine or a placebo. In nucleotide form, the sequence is TGTGCCAGCAGTGGAACTAACAGGGGCGGGAAACTGTTTTTT. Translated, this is CASSGTNRGGKLFF.